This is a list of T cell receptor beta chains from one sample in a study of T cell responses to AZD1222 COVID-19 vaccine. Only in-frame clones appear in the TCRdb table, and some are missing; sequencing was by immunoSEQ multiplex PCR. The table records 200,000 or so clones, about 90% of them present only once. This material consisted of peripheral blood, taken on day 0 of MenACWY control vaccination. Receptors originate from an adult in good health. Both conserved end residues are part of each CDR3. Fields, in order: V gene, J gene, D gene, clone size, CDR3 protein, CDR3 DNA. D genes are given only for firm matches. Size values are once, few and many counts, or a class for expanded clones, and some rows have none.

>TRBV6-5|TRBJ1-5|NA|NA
CASSPRSQRGQPQHF
TGTGCCAGCAGTCCACGATCCCAACGAGGCCAGCCCCAGCATTTT
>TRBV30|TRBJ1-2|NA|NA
CAWSRGVNYGYTF
TGTGCCTGGAGTAGGGGGGTTAACTATGGCTACACCTTC
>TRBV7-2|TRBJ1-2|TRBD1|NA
CASSLAWTGQGGYTF
TGTGCCAGCAGCTTAGCCTGGACAGGCCAGGGGGGCTACACCTTC
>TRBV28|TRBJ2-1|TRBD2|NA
CASSLGGGLYNEQFF
TGTGCCAGCAGTTTAGGCGGGGGACTCTACAATGAGCAGTTCTTC
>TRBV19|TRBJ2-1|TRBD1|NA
CASSTKTGTGNEQFF
TGTGCCAGTAGTACCAAAACAGGGACAGGGAATGAGCAGTTCTTC
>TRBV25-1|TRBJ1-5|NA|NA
CASSKGNQPQHF
TGTGCCAGCAGTAAAGGGAATCAGCCCCAGCATTTT
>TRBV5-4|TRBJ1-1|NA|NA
CASSLYRLGTEAFF
TGTGCCAGCAGCCTCTATAGGTTAGGCACTGAAGCTTTCTTT
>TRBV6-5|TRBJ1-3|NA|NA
CASREGNTIYF
TGTGCCAGCAGGGAGGGAAACACCATATATTTT
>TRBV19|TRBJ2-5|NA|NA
CASSIDRVGETQYF
TGTGCCAGTAGTATAGATCGGGTCGGGGAGACCCAGTACTTC
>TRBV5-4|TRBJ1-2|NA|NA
CASSLEGEEGYTF
TGTGCCAGCAGCTTGGAAGGGGAAGAGGGCTACACCTTC
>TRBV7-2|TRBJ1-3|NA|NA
CASSLDRGNTIYF
TGTGCCAGCAGCTTAGACAGGGGAAACACCATATATTTT
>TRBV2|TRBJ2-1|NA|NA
CAILTEPPYNEQFF
TGTGCCATACTGACGGAACCACCCTACAATGAGCAGTTCTTC
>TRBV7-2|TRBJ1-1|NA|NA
CASSLMFAVNTEAFF
TGTGCCAGCAGCTTAATGTTCGCAGTGAACACTGAAGCTTTCTTT
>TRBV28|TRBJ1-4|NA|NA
CASSTRAGFSEKLFF
TGTGCCAGCAGTACCCGGGCAGGGTTTTCTGAAAAACTGTTTTTT
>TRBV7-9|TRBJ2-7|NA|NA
CASSLSWGSSYEQYF
TGTGCCAGCAGCTTAAGTTGGGGGAGCTCCTACGAGCAGTACTTC
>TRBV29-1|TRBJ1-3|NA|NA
CSAPVRPNTIYF
TGCAGCGCCCCCGTCAGACCGAACACCATATATTTT
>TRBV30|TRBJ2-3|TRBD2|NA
CAWAGVGPTDTQYF
TGTGCCTGGGCGGGAGTTGGGCCCACAGATACGCAGTATTTT
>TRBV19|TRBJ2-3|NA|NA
CASMVSGTDTQYF
TGTGCCAGTATGGTTTCTGGTACAGATACGCAGTATTTT
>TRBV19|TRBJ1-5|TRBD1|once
CASRQGDSNQPQHF
TGTGCCAGTAGACAGGGGGACTCCAATCAGCCCCAGCATTTT
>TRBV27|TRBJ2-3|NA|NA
CASGRSSTDTQYF
TGTGCCAGTGGGAGGTCTAGCACAGATACGCAGTATTTT
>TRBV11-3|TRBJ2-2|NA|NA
CASSLGAPNTGELFF
TGTGCCAGCAGCTTGGGGGCACCGAACACCGGGGAGCTGTTTTTT
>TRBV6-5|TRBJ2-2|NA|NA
CASGQNTGELFF
TGTGCCAGCGGCCAAAACACCGGGGAGCTGTTTTTT
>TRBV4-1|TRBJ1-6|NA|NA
CASSQYGVNNSPLHF
TGCGCCAGCAGCCAATACGGAGTAAATAATTCACCCCTCCACTTT
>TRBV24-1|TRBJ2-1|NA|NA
CATSDFETTTRQEEQFF
TGTGCCACCAGTGATTTTGAAACGACAACGAGGCAGGAGGAGCAGTTCTTC
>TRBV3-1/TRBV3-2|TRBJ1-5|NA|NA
CASSQTTLQPQHF
TGTGCCAGCAGCCAGACGACCCTTCAGCCCCAGCATTTT
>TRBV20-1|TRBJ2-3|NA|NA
CSAWRDTQYF
TGCAGTGCTTGGAGGGATACGCAGTATTTT
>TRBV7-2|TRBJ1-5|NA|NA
CASSPQGTSNQPQHF
TGTGCCAGCAGCCCCCAAGGGACCAGCAATCAGCCCCAGCATTTT
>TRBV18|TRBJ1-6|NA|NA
CASSPLQDNSPLHF
TGTGCCAGCTCACCTTTACAGGATAATTCACCCCTCCACTTT
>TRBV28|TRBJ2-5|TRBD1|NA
CASSAGQGAGETQYF
TGTGCCAGCAGTGCGGGACAGGGGGCGGGGGAGACCCAGTACTTC
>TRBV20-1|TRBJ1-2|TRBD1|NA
CSASGTGPYVYGYTF
TGCAGTGCTAGTGGGACAGGCCCCTATGTTTATGGCTACACCTTC
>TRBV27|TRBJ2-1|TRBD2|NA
CASSLLAGGNPYNEQFF
TGTGCCAGCAGTCTACTAGCGGGAGGGAACCCCTACAATGAGCAGTTCTTC
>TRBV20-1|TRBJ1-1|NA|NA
CSASGTTF
TGCAGTGCCTCCGGGACAACGTTT
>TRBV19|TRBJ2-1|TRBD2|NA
CASTFSGRRLYNEQFF
TGTGCCAGTACCTTTAGCGGGAGACGGCTCTACAATGAGCAGTTCTTC
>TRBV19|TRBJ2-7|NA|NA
CASSAETGHEQYF
TGTGCCAGTAGTGCCGAAACAGGGCACGAGCAGTACTTC
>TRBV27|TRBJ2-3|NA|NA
CASSANPLRTDTQYF
TGTGCCAGCAGTGCGAACCCCCTCCGCACAGATACGCAGTATTTT
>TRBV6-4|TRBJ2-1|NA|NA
CASTKEPSSYNEQFF
TGTGCCAGCACCAAGGAACCGAGCTCCTACAATGAGCAGTTCTTC
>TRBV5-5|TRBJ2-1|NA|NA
CASSRDMNEQFF
TGTGCCAGCAGCCGTGACATGAATGAGCAGTTCTTC
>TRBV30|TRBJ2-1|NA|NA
CAWRGKLSYNEQFF
TGTGCCTGGAGGGGTAAGCTGTCATACAATGAGCAGTTCTTC
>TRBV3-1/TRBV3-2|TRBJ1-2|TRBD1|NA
CASSPGTGGPPNYGYTF
TGTGCCAGCAGCCCTGGGACAGGGGGCCCACCTAACTATGGCTACACCTTC
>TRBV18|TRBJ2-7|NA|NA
CASSPMRATYSYEQYF
TGTGCCAGCTCACCAATGAGGGCTACCTACTCCTACGAGCAGTACTTC